A selection of T cell receptor beta chains follows, all from one sample in a study of T-cell memory formation after mild COVID-19. MiXCR, run by TCRdb on the 5' RACE reads, gives a single entry per CDR3 protein. The sample lists 470,000 or so distinct CDR3 sequences; around 20% were seen once. The sample comprised PBMCs or a T cell subset sorted from them (not recorded which). Receptors originate from an adult woman who had mild COVID-19 (a few samples of this study predate the infection). Cell type and time point are not known. The CDR3 runs from the conserved cysteine through the conserved F or W. The D gene is left open where the match is weak. Expanded clones get a size class; other rows say once, few or many, or leave the size out.

d_call: TRBD1; v_call: TRBV7-8; clone_size: .; j_call: TRBJ1-2; cdr3_nt: TGTGCCAGCAGCCTGCTTAGACAGGGAATGGATCCTAACTATGGCTACACCTTC; cdr3_aa: CASSLLRQGMDPNYGYTF
d_call: .; v_call: TRBV6-1; clone_size: .; j_call: TRBJ1-1; cdr3_nt: TGTGCCAGCACCAGGAAGAACACTGAAGCTTTCTTT; cdr3_aa: CASTRKNTEAFF
d_call: TRBD1; v_call: TRBV2; clone_size: .; j_call: TRBJ2-3; cdr3_nt: TGTGCCAGCCGCGCGGGACAGGGGCGCGGGGATACGCAGTATTTT; cdr3_aa: CASRAGQGRGDTQYF
d_call: TRBD2; v_call: TRBV7-3; clone_size: .; j_call: TRBJ2-1; cdr3_nt: TGTGCCAGCAGCTTAGGGGTTAGGGAGGGCAATGAGCAGTTCTTC; cdr3_aa: CASSLGVREGNEQFF
d_call: .; v_call: TRBV20-1; clone_size: .; j_call: TRBJ2-5; cdr3_nt: TGCAGTGCTAGAGACCCAAGGGCCTCGGGAGAGACCCAGTACTTC; cdr3_aa: CSARDPRASGETQYF
d_call: TRBD1; v_call: TRBV5-1; clone_size: .; j_call: TRBJ1-5; cdr3_nt: TGCGCCAGCACAGAGACAGGGGGTTACAATCAGCCCCAGCATTTT; cdr3_aa: CASTETGGYNQPQHF
d_call: TRBD2; v_call: TRBV4-3; clone_size: .; j_call: TRBJ2-7; cdr3_nt: TGCGCCAGCAGCCAAGGGTACAGGAGTACTAGCGGGAGTTTCTACGAGCAGTACTTC; cdr3_aa: CASSQGYRSTSGSFYEQYF
d_call: .; v_call: TRBV12-3/TRBV12-4; clone_size: many; j_call: TRBJ2-5; cdr3_nt: TGTGCCAGCGGCCGGGCCTCGGGGGAGACCCAGTACTTC; cdr3_aa: CASGRASGETQYF
d_call: .; v_call: TRBV5-1; clone_size: .; j_call: TRBJ2-1; cdr3_nt: TGCGCCAGCAGCCGGGGACTCTGGGGGAATGAGCAGTTCTTC; cdr3_aa: CASSRGLWGNEQFF
d_call: .; v_call: TRBV5-1; clone_size: .; j_call: TRBJ2-3; cdr3_nt: TGCGCCAGCAGCGCAAGAGGGGCCAGCACAGATACGCAGTATTTT; cdr3_aa: CASSARGASTDTQYF
d_call: TRBD2; v_call: TRBV20-1; clone_size: .; j_call: TRBJ2-3; cdr3_nt: TGCAGTGCTCTGCAAAGTAGCGGGGGGATTTCGGGTACGCAGTATTTT; cdr3_aa: CSALQSSGGISGTQYF
d_call: .; v_call: TRBV24-1; clone_size: .; j_call: TRBJ2-1; cdr3_nt: TGTGCCACCAGTGATCGGGACTTTAGTGAGCAGTTCTTC; cdr3_aa: CATSDRDFSEQFF
d_call: TRBD2; v_call: TRBV12-3/TRBV12-4; clone_size: .; j_call: TRBJ2-3; cdr3_nt: TGTGCCAGCAGCCTAGCGGGGGGACGTTGGGATACGCAGTATTTT; cdr3_aa: CASSLAGGRWDTQYF
d_call: .; v_call: TRBV5-6; clone_size: .; j_call: TRBJ1-5; cdr3_nt: TGTGCCAGCAGCTTGCGAACAGGACATAGCAATCAGCCCCAGCATTTT; cdr3_aa: CASSLRTGHSNQPQHF
d_call: .; v_call: TRBV6-6; clone_size: .; j_call: TRBJ1-2; cdr3_nt: TGTGCCAGCAGTTACTCAAGGGAGGCCTCTCTTTCCTATGGCTACACCTTC; cdr3_aa: CASSYSREASLSYGYTF
d_call: .; v_call: TRBV6-4; clone_size: few; j_call: TRBJ2-1; cdr3_nt: TGTGCCAACCCCGGTGGTCCCACGGATGAGCAGTTCTTC; cdr3_aa: CANPGGPTDEQFF
d_call: .; v_call: TRBV7-9; clone_size: .; j_call: TRBJ2-1; cdr3_nt: TGTGCCAGCAGCCCCTGGGTGGCTCCGCAGTTCTTC; cdr3_aa: CASSPWVAPQFF
d_call: .; v_call: TRBV6-4; clone_size: .; j_call: TRBJ2-3; cdr3_nt: TGTGCCAGCAGTGACTCCGGGGCGGGCACAGATACGCAGTATTTT; cdr3_aa: CASSDSGAGTDTQYF
d_call: .; v_call: TRBV30; clone_size: .; j_call: TRBJ2-5; cdr3_nt: TGTGCCTGGAGTGTAGGGAACTGGGAAGAGACCCAGTACTTC; cdr3_aa: CAWSVGNWEETQYF
d_call: TRBD2; v_call: TRBV6-6; clone_size: .; j_call: TRBJ2-1; cdr3_nt: TGTGCCAGCAGTCTTACTAGCGGGGGGGCTTTATACAATGAGCAGTTCTTC; cdr3_aa: CASSLTSGGALYNEQFF
d_call: .; v_call: TRBV7-6; clone_size: few; j_call: TRBJ2-6; cdr3_nt: TGTGCCAGCAGCTACCTATCTGGCTCTGGGGCCAACGTCCTGACTTTC; cdr3_aa: CASSYLSGSGANVLTF
d_call: TRBD1; v_call: TRBV3-1; clone_size: few; j_call: TRBJ1-1; cdr3_nt: TGTGCCAGCAGCCAAGTTGCACAGGGGGCGAGTACTGAAGCTTTCTTT; cdr3_aa: CASSQVAQGASTEAFF
d_call: TRBD2; v_call: TRBV10-3; clone_size: .; j_call: TRBJ2-5; cdr3_nt: TGTGCCATCAGTGGGACTAGCGGGACCCAAGAGACCCAGTACTTC; cdr3_aa: CAISGTSGTQETQYF
d_call: .; v_call: TRBV20-1; clone_size: few; j_call: TRBJ1-2; cdr3_nt: TGCAGTGCTAGAGAATCTGGCTACACCTTC; cdr3_aa: CSARESGYTF
d_call: TRBD2; v_call: TRBV6-5; clone_size: few; j_call: TRBJ2-1; cdr3_nt: TGTGCCAGCAGTTCCCCGAGCGGGAGATATGAGCAGTTCTTC; cdr3_aa: CASSSPSGRYEQFF
d_call: TRBD2; v_call: TRBV2; clone_size: .; j_call: TRBJ2-3; cdr3_nt: TGTGCCAGCAGTGAGGACCCAGGGAGGGGTACGCAGTATTTT; cdr3_aa: CASSEDPGRGTQYF
d_call: .; v_call: TRBV5-1; clone_size: few; j_call: TRBJ2-1; cdr3_nt: TGCGCCAGCAGCTTGAACGAGGGAGTAGGATATTACAATGAGCAGTTCTTC; cdr3_aa: CASSLNEGVGYYNEQFF
d_call: TRBD1; v_call: TRBV15; clone_size: few; j_call: TRBJ2-2; cdr3_nt: TGTGCCACCAGCGGGCTAGGGACAGGTTGGATCGGGGAGCTGTTTTTT; cdr3_aa: CATSGLGTGWIGELFF
d_call: TRBD2; v_call: TRBV24-1; clone_size: few; j_call: TRBJ2-2; cdr3_nt: TGTGCCACCAGTGGTTGGCTAGCGGGAGGAACCGGGGAGCTGTTTTTT; cdr3_aa: CATSGWLAGGTGELFF
d_call: .; v_call: TRBV12-3/TRBV12-4; clone_size: many; j_call: TRBJ2-3; cdr3_nt: TGTGCCAGCAGTTCGCGTCCACTAGAGGATACGCAGTATTTT; cdr3_aa: CASSSRPLEDTQYF
d_call: TRBD1; v_call: TRBV5-5; clone_size: few; j_call: TRBJ1-5; cdr3_nt: TGTGCCACACGCCCGGGACAGGGGGACAATCAGCCCCAGCATTTT; cdr3_aa: CATRPGQGDNQPQHF
d_call: .; v_call: TRBV20-1; clone_size: few; j_call: TRBJ2-1; cdr3_nt: TGCAGTGCTAGATCATCTAGCATGTCCTTCAATGAGCAGTTCTTC; cdr3_aa: CSARSSSMSFNEQFF
d_call: .; v_call: TRBV6-5; clone_size: .; j_call: TRBJ2-5; cdr3_nt: TGTGCCAGCAGTTACTCGGGACACTCCCAAGAGACCCAGTACTTC; cdr3_aa: CASSYSGHSQETQYF
d_call: TRBD1; v_call: TRBV18; clone_size: few; j_call: TRBJ1-6; cdr3_nt: TGTGCCAGCTCAACAGGGGGTCGGGGTACCCTCCACTTT; cdr3_aa: CASSTGGRGTLHF
d_call: TRBD2; v_call: TRBV3-1; clone_size: .; j_call: TRBJ2-5; cdr3_nt: TGTGCCAGCAGCCCCGGGAGGGGCAGGCGCACGGAGACCCAGTACTTC; cdr3_aa: CASSPGRGRRTETQYF
d_call: .; v_call: TRBV6-5; clone_size: few; j_call: TRBJ2-7; cdr3_nt: TGTGCCAGCAGTTATGGCAGGGGGGACTACGAGCAGTACTTC; cdr3_aa: CASSYGRGDYEQYF
d_call: TRBD1; v_call: TRBV6-5; clone_size: .; j_call: TRBJ1-1; cdr3_nt: TGTGCCAGCAGTTACCTCTGGACAGGCGAAGCTTTCTTT; cdr3_aa: CASSYLWTGEAFF
d_call: TRBD2; v_call: TRBV11-3; clone_size: many; j_call: TRBJ2-4; cdr3_nt: TGTGCCAGCAGCCCCGGACTAGATGAAAACATTCAGTACTTC; cdr3_aa: CASSPGLDENIQYF
d_call: TRBD2; v_call: TRBV27; clone_size: few; j_call: TRBJ2-7; cdr3_nt: TGTGCCAGCAGTCACGGGCGGGAGTTCCCCTTCGAGCAGTACTTC; cdr3_aa: CASSHGREFPFEQYF
d_call: .; v_call: TRBV29-1; clone_size: .; j_call: TRBJ1-2; cdr3_nt: TGCAGCGTTGGGGGGGGGACACCCACCCGGGGCTACACCTTC; cdr3_aa: CSVGGGTPTRGYTF
d_call: .; v_call: TRBV14; clone_size: many; j_call: TRBJ2-5; cdr3_nt: TGTGCCAGCAGCCAAAATCGCGGCCAAGAGACCCAGTACTTC; cdr3_aa: CASSQNRGQETQYF
d_call: .; v_call: TRBV6-1; clone_size: few; j_call: TRBJ1-2; cdr3_nt: TGTGCCAGCAGTTACCGGGCCACTCCCTATGGCTACACCTTC; cdr3_aa: CASSYRATPYGYTF
d_call: .; v_call: TRBV7-2; clone_size: few; j_call: TRBJ2-7; cdr3_nt: TGTGCCAGCAGCCCGACTAGTTTGTTGGACGAGCAGTACTTC; cdr3_aa: CASSPTSLLDEQYF
d_call: .; v_call: TRBV12-3/TRBV12-4; clone_size: .; j_call: TRBJ1-2; cdr3_nt: TGTGCCAGCAGTCTGGGGACCTATAGCTACACCTTC; cdr3_aa: CASSLGTYSYTF
d_call: .; v_call: TRBV11-2; clone_size: .; j_call: TRBJ1-1; cdr3_nt: TGTGCCAGCAGCTTAGAGAGGCCGATGAACACTGAAGCTTTCTTT; cdr3_aa: CASSLERPMNTEAFF
d_call: TRBD1; v_call: TRBV7-9; clone_size: once; j_call: TRBJ2-7; cdr3_nt: TGTGCCAGCAGCTCGACAGGGCAGAAATACGAGCAGTACTTC; cdr3_aa: CASSSTGQKYEQYF
d_call: .; v_call: TRBV20-1; clone_size: few; j_call: TRBJ2-1; cdr3_nt: TGCAGTGCTAGCCGAAGGGGGGGAACGGACAATGAGCAGTTCTTC; cdr3_aa: CSASRRGGTDNEQFF